These 16 T cell receptor beta chains came from one sample sequenced in a study of naive and memory T cell subsets. An equimolar mix of two oligonucleotides served as the beta constant-region primer for TRBC1 and TRBC2. In TCRdb, the UMI-ligation and nested PCR reads were re-called with MiXCR into one record per CDR3 protein. The data contain 130,000 to 150,000 distinct CDR3 sequences, 15% to 20% of them singletons. What was sequenced was naive CD4+ T cells from blood. All receptors derive from a human donor in good health.

The chain carries TRBV12-3 or TRBV12-4 and TRBJ2-3, with TRBD2 matching over 11 bases. The CDR3 is made up of 15 amino acids. J lost 2 bases, V lost 8 bases, and 6 bases had no gene match. In DNA form, the CDR3 reads TGTGCCAGCGGGGGGACTAGCGGATACACAGATACGCAGTATTTT. Translated, it gives CASGGTSGYTDTQYF.

The rearrangement links TRBV2 to TRBJ2-4; weak D call: TRBD2 (6 bases). CDR3 length: 14 residues. V gave up 6 bases and J gave up 0 bases, with 9 bases separating them. Germline CDR1 SNHLY, CDR2 FYNNEI. The CDR3 DNA sequence: TGTGCCAGCAGGGTAGCGGTAGCCAAAAACATTCAGTACTTC. Encoded protein: CASRVAVAKNIQYF. The whole variable domain, filled in from reference TRBV2 and TRBJ2-4, reads EPEVTQTPSHQVTQMGQEVILRCVPISNHLYFYWYRQILGQKVEFLVSFYNNEISEKSEIFDDQFSVERPDGSNFTLKIRSTKLEDSAMYFCASRVAVAKNIQYFGAGTRLSVL.

The rearrangement uses TRBV28 and TRBJ2-7; 8 nucleotides align to TRBD2. Germline CDR1 is MDHEN and CDR2 is SYDVKM. The CDR3 extends over 14 amino acids. With V trimmed by 7 bases and J by 6 bases, 11 bases remained unmatched. Here the CDR3 reads CASKFASGSGEQYF. As DNA, the CDR3 is TGTGCCAGCAAGTTCGCCAGCGGGAGTGGCGAGCAGTACTTC. The full variable domain, in which reference TRBV28 and TRBJ2-7 provide the parts outside the CDR3, is DVKVTQSSRYLVKRTGEKVFLECVQDMDHENMFWYRQDPGLGLRLIYFSYDVKMKEKGDIPEGYSVSREKKERFSLILESASTNQTSMYLCASKFASGSGEQYFGPGTRLTVT.

This chain links TRBV6-5 with TRBJ2-5, with 13 bases aligning to TRBD2. Trimming took 4 bases from V and 1 from J; bases not matched to a gene: 6. This CDR3 contains 17 residues. Germline V CDR1 and CDR2: MNHEY, SVGAGI. CDR3 sequence reads: CASSFGLAGATQETQYF. CDR3 nucleotide sequence: TGTGCCAGCAGTTTCGGACTAGCGGGAGCCACCCAAGAGACCCAGTACTTC.

This clonotype was found a few times. The genes are TRBV15 and TRBJ1-5, with no clear D. The germline V gene encodes CDR1 LNHNV and CDR2 YYDKDF (reference sequence). The ends were cut back, 5 bases at V and 7 bases at J, with 9 bases in the middle. The CDR3 is made up of 12 amino acids. In DNA, the CDR3 is TGTGCCACCAGCTACCGTAACCAGCCCCAGCATTTT. It is translated as CATSYRNQPQHF.

This clonotype was seen many times. This chain links TRBV29-1 with TRBJ2-1; 12 positions agree with TRBD2. Germline V gene data show CDR1 as SQVTM and CDR2 as ANQGSEA. J was trimmed by 7 bases and V by 8 bases; bases with no gene match: 9. The CDR3 spans 14 residues. DNA for the CDR3: TGCAGCCCCTGCCTAGCGGGAGGGGGAAATGAGCAGTTCTTC. As protein: CSPCLAGGGNEQFF.

This clonotype was counted between two and nine times. The chain links TRBV7-9 to TRBJ2-2; D is undetermined. CDR1 and CDR2 from the germline V gene are SEHNR and FQNEAQ (reference sequence). The CDR3 sequence is 15 residues long. Trimming stripped 1 base from V and 1 base from J, with 7 bases between. CDR3: CASSLVKGNTGELFF. The CDR3 bases are TGTGCCAGCAGCTTAGTGAAGGGGAACACCGGGGAGCTGTTTTTT.

This clonotype was recorded a few times. The rearrangement joins TRBV6-2 or TRBV6-3 to TRBJ2-1; the D is unclear. The V and J ends lost 7 bases and 2 bases respectively, with 6 bases between them. This CDR3 has 12 residues. From germline, CDR1 is MNHEY and CDR2 SVGEGT. CDR3 sequence (DNA): TGTGCCAGCATGGACCCCTACAATGAGCAGTTCTTC. Translating gives CASMDPYNEQFF.

This clonotype was seen more than once but under ten times. V and J are TRBV28 and TRBJ2-3, with 8 bases that match TRBD1. The trim removed 6 bases at V and 3 bases at J, leaving 8 bases unmatched. Germline CDR1 MDHEN, CDR2 SYDVKM. The CDR3 is made up of 15 amino acids. The CDR3 DNA reads TGTGCCAGCAGCCCCCCGACAGGGGAAACAGATACGCAGTATTTT. This sequence encodes CASSPPTGETDTQYF.

This sequence joins TRBV20-1 and TRBJ2-1; 9 nucleotides align to TRBD2. The germline V gene encodes CDR1 DFQATT and CDR2 SNEGSKA (reference sequence). The CDR3 runs 15 residues. V gave up 5 bases and J gave up 4 bases; unmatched junction bases: 9. In DNA, the CDR3 is TGCAGTGCTGGACATAGCGGGAGATGGTACAATGAGCAGTTCTTC. Its protein product is CSAGHSGRWYNEQFF.

The V gene is TRBV19, the J gene TRBJ2-3; 8 bases fit TRBD2. There are 15 residues in the CDR3. The V gene end was trimmed by 6 bases and the J gene end by 3 bases; junction bases not matched to a gene: 8. Germline CDR1 reads LNHDA; CDR2 reads SQIVND (reference sequence). The DNA for the CDR3 is TGTGCCAGTAGCATGACTAGCGTGGGGACAGATACGCAGTATTTT. Its protein is CASSMTSVGTDTQYF.

This chain joins TRBV5-1 and TRBJ2-1; D is unclear. The CDR3 loop spans 12 amino acids. In germline, CDR1 is SGHRS, CDR2 YFSETQ. With 6 bases removed from V and 5 bases from J, the gap between germline ends came to 9 bases. In DNA form, the CDR3 reads TGCGCCAGCAAGATCAACAACAATGAGCAGTTCTTC. It is translated as CASKINNNEQFF.

This clonotype has just a few counts. V and J are TRBV18 and TRBJ1-4; D not resolved. Trimming took off 2 bases at V and 3 bases at J, with 10 bases between the two ends. Germline CDR1 and CDR2: KGHSH and LQKENI. The CDR3 sequence is 15 residues long. CDR3 bases: TGTGCCAGCTCACCATTTAGTGATTCTAATGAAAAACTGTTTTTT. Translated, it gives CASSPFSDSNEKLFF.

This chain connects TRBV29-1 to TRBJ1-5, with 8 nucleotides matching TRBD1. Trimming took 6 bases from V and 6 from J; bases not matched to a gene: 7. Germline CDR1 is SQVTM and CDR2 is ANQGSEA. The CDR3 consists of 13 residues. Here the CDR3 DNA reads TGCAGCGTGACAGGGGCAGGCGGTCAGCCCCAGCATTTT. This sequence encodes CSVTGAGGQPQHF.

This clonotype was seen more than once but under ten times. The chain employs TRBV7-6 and TRBJ2-5; D is possibly TRBD1 (6 bases). This CDR3 contains 14 residues. Looked up from germline, CDR1 is SGHVS and CDR2 is FNYEAQ. Trimming stripped 1 base from V and 2 bases from J, with 8 bases between. CDR3 DNA: TGTGCCAGCAGCTTAGGAGGGACACAAGAGACCCAGTACTTC. Residues: CASSLGGTQETQYF.

This clonotype was seen only a few times. The rearrangement links TRBV6-5 to TRBJ2-7; D may be TRBD1 (6 bases). Germline CDR1 and CDR2: MNHEY and SVGAGI. The ends were cut back, 0 bases at V and 4 bases at J, with 16 bases in the middle. CDR3 length: 16 amino acids. This chain's CDR3 is CASSYSPGVNLYEQYF. CDR3 coding DNA: TGTGCCAGCAGTTACTCCCCAGGGGTTAACTTGTACGAGCAGTACTTC.